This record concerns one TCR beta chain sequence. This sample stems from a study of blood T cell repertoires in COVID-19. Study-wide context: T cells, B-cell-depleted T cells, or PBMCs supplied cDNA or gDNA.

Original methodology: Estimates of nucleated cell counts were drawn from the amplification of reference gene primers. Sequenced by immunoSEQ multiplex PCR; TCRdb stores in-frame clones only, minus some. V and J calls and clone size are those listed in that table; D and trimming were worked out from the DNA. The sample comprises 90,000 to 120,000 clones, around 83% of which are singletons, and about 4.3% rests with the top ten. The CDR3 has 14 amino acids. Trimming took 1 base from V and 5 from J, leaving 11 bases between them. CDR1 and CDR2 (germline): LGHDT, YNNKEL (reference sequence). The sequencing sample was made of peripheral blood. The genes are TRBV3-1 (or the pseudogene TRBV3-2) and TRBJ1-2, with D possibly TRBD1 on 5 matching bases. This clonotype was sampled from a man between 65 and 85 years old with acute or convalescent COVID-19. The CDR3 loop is CASSQGPQAYGYTF. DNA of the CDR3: TGTGCCAGCAGCCAAGGACCACAGGCATATGGCTACACCTTC.